This TCR beta chain came from a study of blood T cell repertoires in COVID-19. The wider study: The United States, Italy and Spain supplied acute and convalescent COVID-19 samples.

Those who participated ranged in age from about 18 to 89 years and resided in about two dozen US areas. As originally analysed: The authors estimated nucleated cell counts from reference gene primer amplification. TCRdb's copy holds only in-frame clones and misses some; the assay was immunoSEQ multiplex PCR. That table supplies the V and J calls and clone size; D and trimming were determined from the DNA. The table has approximately 150,000 clones, approximately 86% seen once; the top ten hold roughly 18%. Germline assignment: CDR1 MDHEN and CDR2 SYDVKM. V lost 5 bases, J lost 6 bases, and 20 bases lay in between. The CDR3 contains 15 residues.

The sequenced sample was PBMCs or T cells enriched from blood (not recorded which). The rearrangement uses TRBV28 and TRBJ2-7, with TRBD2 as a possible D gene (6 bases). This receptor was obtained from a man in his 60s who had recovered from COVID-19. CDR3 DNA sequence: TGTGCCAGCAGTCCCCCAAAGGCAGGGAGGCGCGAGCAGTACTTC. Its protein product is CASSPPKAGRREQYF.